This TCR beta chain was identified in a study of CD8+CD57+ T cells in acquired aplastic anemia. Study-level background: Sorted CD4+ and CD8+ cells gave a mean 3.2 ug DNA, range roughly 0.19 to 27.4 ug.

Germline assignment: CDR1 SNHLY and CDR2 FYNNEI. The CDR3 is 15 residues long. With 7 bases removed from V and 5 bases from J, the gap between germline ends came to 18 bases. Using genomic DNA as the template, TCR beta VDJ and CDR3 profiling was carried out. TCRdb re-called the reads with MiXCR, one entry per CDR3 protein. Counted here are under 200,000 distinct CDR3 sequences, approximately 44% occurring once; the ten biggest clones make up about 1.1%. The sequencing input was sorted CD4+, CD8+, or CD8+CD57+ T cells (not recorded which) from PBMCs. The rearrangement uses TRBV2 and TRBJ2-1; D ambiguous. The receptor comes from a human donor in good health. CDR3 nucleotides: TGTGCCAGCACCCTCGACATCGGACGGCACAATGAGCAGTTCTTC. This encodes CASTLDIGRHNEQFF.